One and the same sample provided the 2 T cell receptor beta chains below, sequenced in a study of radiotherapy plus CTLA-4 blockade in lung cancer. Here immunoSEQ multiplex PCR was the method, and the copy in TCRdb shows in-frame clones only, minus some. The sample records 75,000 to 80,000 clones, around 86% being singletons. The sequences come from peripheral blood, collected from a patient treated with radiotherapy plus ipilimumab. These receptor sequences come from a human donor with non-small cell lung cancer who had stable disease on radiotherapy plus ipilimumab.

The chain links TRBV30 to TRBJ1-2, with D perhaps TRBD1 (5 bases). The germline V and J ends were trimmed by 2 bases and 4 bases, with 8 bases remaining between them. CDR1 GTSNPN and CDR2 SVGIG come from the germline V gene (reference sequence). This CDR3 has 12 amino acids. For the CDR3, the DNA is TGTGCCTGGAGTTCCGGGACCTATGGCTACACCTTC. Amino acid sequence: CAWSSGTYGYTF.

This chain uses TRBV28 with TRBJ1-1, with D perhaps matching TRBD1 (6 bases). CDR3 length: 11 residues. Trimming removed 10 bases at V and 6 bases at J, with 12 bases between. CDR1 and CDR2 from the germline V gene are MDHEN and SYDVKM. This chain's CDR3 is CATGARAEAFF. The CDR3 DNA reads TGTGCCACGGGGGCACGGGCTGAAGCTTTCTTT.